Given below is one T cell receptor beta chain in context. This sample was taken from a study of early T cells in non-severe SARS-CoV-2 infection. Germline-derived CDR1 and CDR2 are DFQATT and SNEGSKA (reference sequence). There are 14 residues in the CDR3. In the library, individual cDNA molecules carried attached unique molecular identifiers. TCRdb reprocessed the 5' RACE reads with MiXCR, giving one entry per CDR3 protein. The sample gives roughly 80,000 distinct CDR3 sequences, 8.5% to 10% of which show up once; about 4.8% is in the top ten. The receptor was isolated from an adult who was a healthcare worker with PCR-confirmed SARS-CoV-2 infection or an uninfected control (not recorded which). Sample: whole blood. The chain couples TRBV20-1 to TRBJ1-2; no clear D gene. The CDR3 bases are TGCAGCGCGCCCCAAGAAGTTACTGGATATGGCTACACCTTC. It specifies CSAPQEVTGYGYTF.